The entry below describes one T cell receptor beta chain. The same CDR3 can be traced to other DNA sequences in this sample. As originally analysed: Reference gene primer amplification in the assay estimated nucleated cell counts. Clones were sequenced by immunoSEQ multiplex PCR, and TCRdb holds only the in-frame ones, with some missing. For V, J and clone size, that table is used; D and trimming come from the DNA. The table shows approximately 210,000 clones, with about 91% occurring only once. This sample was taken from a study of blood T cell repertoires in COVID-19. Study context: From T cells, B-cell-depleted T cells, or PBMCs came the material, which was cDNA or gDNA.

Sequencing used peripheral blood. The receptor was derived from a woman in her thirties or forties with acute or convalescent COVID-19.

The chain's CDR3 is CATSNTGELFF. The DNA of the CDR3 is TGTGCCACCTCAAACACCGGGGAGCTGTTTTTT. The chain carries TRBV24-1 and TRBJ2-2; D gene ambiguous. The CDR3 runs 11 residues. V was trimmed by 9 bases and J by 2 bases, leaving 3 bases between them. Germline V gene lookup returns CDR1 KGHDR and CDR2 SFDVKD.